One sample yielded the 27 T cell receptor beta chains listed below, sequenced in a study of immune cell composition in non-small cell lung cancer (dated by TCRdb to 2016 to 2017). Libraries came from the immunoSEQ multiplex PCR assay. This is the immuneACCESS table as TCRdb keeps it, with only in-frame sequences that have V and J called. A part of the clones is gone; compared with another copy, unresolved V genes explain less than half, and the rest is unexplained. The sample profile shows roughly 14,000 clones; roughly two thirds of them were found once. The ten largest clones represent roughly 7.5% of the sample. Sequenced input: lung tumor tissue. The source is a human donor with non-small cell lung cancer.

The CDR3 here is CASKDPFGGYTF. In nucleotides, the CDR3 is TGTGCCAGCAAGGATCCCTTCGGGGGCTACACCTTC. The chain carries TRBV6-6 and TRBJ1-2; D is ambiguous. Germline CDR1 MNHNY, CDR2 SVGAGI (reference sequence). The V end was cut by 7 bases, the J end by 8 bases, with 14 bases between. CDR3 length: 12 amino acids.

V and J are TRBV18 and TRBJ1-2; maybe TRBD1 (6 bases). V gave up 3 bases and J gave up 2 bases, with 13 bases separating them. This CDR3 is built from 15 residues. Germline assignment: CDR1 KGHSH and CDR2 LQKENI. The CDR3 loop is CASSPKDRFNYGYTF. The CDR3, as DNA: TGTGCCAGCTCACCCAAGGACAGATTCAACTATGGCTACACCTTC.

The chain combines TRBV18 with TRBJ2-2; D is possibly TRBD1 (6 bases). There are 14 residues in the CDR3. Trimming took off 3 bases at V and 4 bases at J, with 9 bases between the two ends. Germline-derived CDR1 and CDR2 are KGHSH and LQKENI. The DNA of the CDR3 is TGTGCCAGCTCACCGGGACAACTCACCGGGGAGCTGTTTTTT. Protein sequence: CASSPGQLTGELFF.

This chain joins TRBV6-1 and TRBJ2-3, with D hard to call. CDR1 and CDR2 (germline): MNHNS, SASEGT. The CDR3 runs 15 residues. Trimming removed 0 bases from V and 3 bases from J, with 10 bases in between. For the CDR3, the DNA is TGTGCCAGCAGTGAAGCGATGGTTAGAACAGATACGCAGTATTTT. It yields the protein CASSEAMVRTDTQYF.

This chain joins TRBV4-3 and TRBJ2-2; 8 positions agree with TRBD1. With V trimmed by 2 bases and J by 8 bases, 4 bases remained unmatched. This CDR3 is 14 amino acids long. The V gene's germline CDR1 is LGHNA and CDR2 YSLEER. The CDR3 DNA follows: TGCGCCAGCAGCCAACCGGACAGGGTTGGGGAGCTGTTTTTT. Its translation is CASSQPDRVGELFF.

CDR3 DNA sequence: TGTGCCAGCAGCGGAGCGTACCGGGACAGAGACTATGGCTACACCTTC. Translated: CASSGAYRDRDYGYTF. The chain combines TRBV21-1 with TRBJ1-2; the listed D gene, TRBD1, was not tested against the DNA. TRBV21-1 is a documented pseudogene. This CDR3 comprises 16 residues.

V is TRBV19 and J is TRBJ1-2; 7 bases line up with TRBD1. CDR1 is LNHDA and CDR2 is SQIVND in the germline V gene (reference sequence). The CDR3 runs to 14 residues. Trimming took 3 bases from V and 2 from J; bases not matched to a gene: 3. The CDR3 region has the DNA TGTGCCAGTAGTATTTGGGGACAGAACTATGGCTACACCTTC. Translation gives CASSIWGQNYGYTF.

The V call is TRBV5-4, the J call TRBJ1-1, with 7 bases that match TRBD1. Germline values: CDR1 SGHNT, CDR2 YYREEE (reference sequence). V trimming: 0 bases; J trimming: 3 bases; junction bases outside the gene matches: 5. CDR3 size: 15 residues. CDR3 protein: CASSLDRGSDTEAFF. Here the CDR3 DNA reads TGTGCCAGCAGCTTGGACAGGGGTTCGGACACTGAAGCTTTCTTT.

This rearrangement joins TRBV29-1 to TRBJ2-1, with unresolved D. The CDR3 runs to 16 residues. V lost 5 bases and J lost 0, with 17 bases in between. The germline CDR1 and CDR2 sequences are SQVTM and ANQGSEA. CDR3 sequence reads: CSVTGRSDGSYNEQFF. The CDR3 DNA is TGCAGCGTTACCGGTAGGAGCGACGGCTCCTACAATGAGCAGTTCTTC.

This clone has just a few counts. The CDR3 bases are TGTGCCAGCAGCTTACAGATATACTACGAGCAGTACTTC. Its protein product is CASSLQIYYEQYF. This chain links TRBV7-2 with TRBJ2-7; D is uncertain. Trimming left V 2 bases short and J 3 bases short, with 8 bases between. The CDR3 is 13 amino acids. Germline V gene lookup returns CDR1 SGHTA and CDR2 FQGNSA.

The J gene is TRBJ1-2, the V gene TRBV19, with no clear D. Germline loops: CDR1 LNHDA, CDR2 SQIVND (reference sequence). The CDR3 spans 12 residues. V was trimmed by 5 bases and J by 2 bases, leaving 6 bases between them. Written as DNA, the CDR3 is TGTGCCAGTAGTTCCAGGAACTATGGCTACACCTTC. Its protein product is CASSSRNYGYTF.

This clone was recorded a few times. The rearrangement links TRBV4-3 to TRBJ1-2; D gene unclear. V lost 1 base and J lost 1, with 10 bases in between. The CDR3 runs to 15 residues. Germline loops: CDR1 LGHNA, CDR2 YSLEER. The CDR3 here is CASSQVEGVNYGYTF. CDR3 nucleotide sequence: TGCGCCAGCAGCCAAGTGGAGGGCGTTAACTATGGCTACACCTTC.

V gene TRBV4-2 combines with J gene TRBJ2-5, with TRBD2 as a possible D gene (5 bases). The CDR3 covers 17 residues. The germline CDR1 and CDR2 sequences are LGHNA and YNFKEQ. V was pared by 0 bases and J by 0 bases, with 14 bases between. Written as DNA, the CDR3 is TGTGCCAGCAGCCAAGAGGGAGTAGCAGAGTACCAAGAGACCCAGTACTTC. The encoded protein is CASSQEGVAEYQETQYF.

This clone occurred once. J is TRBJ2-7 and V is TRBV27, with 9 bases matching TRBD1. V dropped 6 bases and J dropped 2; count of bases not matched to a gene: 5. Germline assignment: CDR1 MNHEY and CDR2 SMNVEV (reference sequence). CDR3 size: 14 residues. The chain's CDR3 is CASRGTGNPYEQYF. The CDR3 coding sequence is TGTGCCAGCAGGGGGACAGGGAACCCCTACGAGCAGTACTTC.

The rearrangement links TRBV11-1 to TRBJ1-2; 10 nucleotides match TRBD1. This CDR3 has 14 amino acids. Germline V gene sequence: CDR1 SGHAT, CDR2 FQDESV (reference sequence). V lost 5 bases, J lost 2 bases, and 2 bases stayed unmatched. This chain's CDR3 is CASSPGQGNYGYTF. The CDR3 coding sequence is TGTGCCAGCAGCCCGGGACAGGGGAACTATGGCTACACCTTC.

This sequence joins TRBV15 and TRBJ2-6, with D possibly being TRBD1 (5 bases). Germline V lookup: CDR1 LNHNV, CDR2 YYDKDF (reference sequence). Trimming cost V 1 base and J 0 bases, with 7 bases left between them. The CDR3 loop spans 16 amino acids. The CDR3 region is CATSRGQLSGANVLTF. The DNA of the CDR3 is TGTGCCACCAGCAGAGGACAGCTCTCTGGGGCCAACGTCCTGACTTTC.

Only a few counts were recorded for this clone. The chain carries TRBV12-5 and TRBJ1-2; 8 bases align to TRBD1. The V gene's germline CDR1 is LGHNT and CDR2 FRNRAP. The J segment lost 6 bases and the V segment lost 7 bases, leaving 19 bases of the junction unmatched. CDR3 length: 17 amino acids. The chain's CDR3 is CASVVDIGQGEAHGYTF. CDR3 bases: TGTGCTAGTGTGGTCGACATCGGACAGGGCGAGGCCCATGGCTACACCTTC.

This clone was picked up one time. This chain connects TRBV7-6 to TRBJ1-4; D perhaps matches TRBD1 (6 bases). Germline V gene sequence: CDR1 SGHVS, CDR2 FNYEAQ. The germline V and J ends were trimmed by 5 bases and 4 bases, with 17 bases remaining between them. The CDR3 sequence is 16 residues long. The CDR3 DNA is TGTGCCAGCAGCCCAGGGGAATGGCGGAATAATGAAAAACTGTTTTTT. Amino acids: CASSPGEWRNNEKLFF.

The chain is built from TRBV5-1 and TRBJ2-1, with 11 bases that match TRBD2. Trimming at V came to 3 bases and at J to 5 bases, leaving 4 bases not matched to a gene. The V gene's germline CDR1 is SGHRS and CDR2 YFSETQ. This CDR3 contains 15 residues. The CDR3 loop is CASSSLAGGDNEQFF. Here the CDR3 DNA reads TGCGCCAGCAGCTCTTTAGCGGGGGGGGACAATGAGCAGTTCTTC.

The sample holds a few counts of this clone. This chain connects TRBV7-3 to TRBJ2-2; the D gene is possibly TRBD1 (6 bases). V was trimmed by 6 bases and J by 1 base, leaving 9 bases between them. The CDR3 is 14 residues long. CDR1 and CDR2 (germline): SGHTA, FQGTGA. The CDR3 spells CASRQGMNTGELFF. The CDR3, as DNA: TGTGCCAGCAGACAGGGTATGAACACCGGGGAGCTGTTTTTT.

The gene calls are TRBV29-1 and TRBJ1-2; the D gene is possibly TRBD1 (5 bases). Germline V gene lookup returns CDR1 SQVTM and CDR2 ANQGSEA. The CDR3 consists of 14 residues. V shed 4 bases and J shed 6 bases, with 18 bases lying between them. The chain's CDR3 is CSVGGGFGKDGYTF. The CDR3 coding sequence is TGCAGCGTTGGGGGGGGGTTCGGTAAGGATGGCTACACCTTC.

The V gene is TRBV7-9, the J gene TRBJ1-6; D not resolved. The germline V gene has CDR1 SEHNR and CDR2 FQNEAQ (reference sequence). V lost 10 bases to trimming and J lost 5 bases, with 9 bases between them. The CDR3 is made up of 12 amino acids. The CDR3, as DNA: TGTGCCAACCAGGAGGATAATTCACCCCTCCACTTT. This sequence encodes CANQEDNSPLHF. The complete variable domain, with remaining parts taken from reference TRBV7-9 and TRBJ1-6, reads DTGVSQNPRHKITKRGQNVTFRCDPISEHNRLYWYRQTLGQGPEFLTYFQNEAQLEKSRLLSDRFSAERPKGSFSTLEIQRTEQGDSAMYLCANQEDNSPLHFGNGTRLTVT.

The chain couples TRBV27 to TRBJ2-7; 10 bases align to TRBD1. Germline V gene lookup returns CDR1 MNHEY and CDR2 SMNVEV (reference sequence). CDR3 length: 14 residues. Losses at the gene ends were 2 bases for V and 3 bases for J; bases not matched to a gene: 1. The CDR3: CASSLRTGGYEQYF. CDR3 sequence (DNA): TGTGCCAGCAGTTTAAGGACAGGGGGCTACGAGCAGTACTTC.

This chain joins TRBV27 and TRBJ2-4; TRBD2 matches at 7 bases. The CDR3 spans 16 residues. In germline, CDR1 is MNHEY, CDR2 SMNVEV (reference sequence). V dropped 2 bases and J dropped 7; count of bases not matched to a gene: 11. CDR3 sequence (DNA): TGTGCCAGCAGTTTACTAGCGGCCTCAGGGCGGAACATTCAGTACTTC. As protein: CASSLLAASGRNIQYF.

Only a few counts were recorded for this clone. This chain uses TRBV29-1 with TRBJ1-1, with D unclear. V lost 0 bases, J lost 1 base, and 6 bases lay in between. The germline CDR1 and CDR2 sequences are SQVTM and ANQGSEA. The CDR3 consists of 13 residues. CDR3 amino acids: CSVEDTSNTEAFF. CDR3 coding DNA: TGCAGCGTTGAAGACACATCGAACACTGAAGCTTTCTTT.

The chain is built from TRBV14 and TRBJ2-2, with 9 bases aligning to TRBD1. V dropped 6 bases and J dropped 4; count of bases not matched to a gene: 12. Germline lookup yields CDR1 SGHDN and CDR2 FVKESK. The CDR3 contains 17 residues. The CDR3 coding sequence is TGTGCCAGCAGTCCCCCCCGGACAGGGGAGGGCACCGGGGAGCTGTTTTTT. Amino acid sequence: CASSPPRTGEGTGELFF.

The chain is built from TRBV7-8 and TRBJ2-1; D is possibly TRBD2 (6 bases). CDR3 length equals 15 residues. The germline V gene encodes CDR1 SGHVS and CDR2 FQNEAQ. V gave up 5 bases and J gave up 10 bases, with 21 bases separating them. The CDR3 loop is CASSKRRDPSVEQFF. The CDR3 coding sequence is TGTGCCAGCAGCAAAAGGCGGGACCCGTCCGTGGAGCAGTTCTTC.